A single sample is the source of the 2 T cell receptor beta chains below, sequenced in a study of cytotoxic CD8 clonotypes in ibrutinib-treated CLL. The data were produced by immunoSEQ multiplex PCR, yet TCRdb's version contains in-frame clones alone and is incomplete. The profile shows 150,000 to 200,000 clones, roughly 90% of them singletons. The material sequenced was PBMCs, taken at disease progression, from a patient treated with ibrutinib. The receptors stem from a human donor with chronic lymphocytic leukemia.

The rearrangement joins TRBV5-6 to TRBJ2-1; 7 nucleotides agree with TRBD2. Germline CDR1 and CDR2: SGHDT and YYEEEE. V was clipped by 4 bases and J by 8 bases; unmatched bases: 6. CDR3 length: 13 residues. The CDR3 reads CASSGLGSDEQFF. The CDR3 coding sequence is TGTGCCAGCAGCGGACTAGGCTCCGATGAGCAGTTCTTC.

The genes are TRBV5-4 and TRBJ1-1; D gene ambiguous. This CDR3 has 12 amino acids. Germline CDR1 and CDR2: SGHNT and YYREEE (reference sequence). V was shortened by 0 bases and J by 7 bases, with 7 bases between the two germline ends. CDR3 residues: CASSLGSDEAFF. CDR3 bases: TGTGCCAGCAGCTTGGGGTCCGATGAAGCTTTCTTT. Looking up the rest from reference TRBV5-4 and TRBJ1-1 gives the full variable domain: ETGVTQSPTHLIKTRGQQVTLRCSSQSGHNTVSWYQQALGQGPQFIFQYYREEENGRGNFPPRFSGLQFPNYSSELNVNALELDDSALYLCASSLGSDEAFFGQGTRLTVV.